This record looks at one TCR beta chain sequence and its context. These data originate in a study of blood T cell repertoires in COVID-19. About the research overall: T cells, B-cell-depleted T cells, or PBMCs provided the cDNA or gDNA that served as material.

Some clones are missing from TCRdb's copy, which holds only in-frame ones; the method was immunoSEQ multiplex PCR. The sample carries 150,000 to 180,000 clones, roughly nine tenths recorded once. This CDR3 has 14 residues. CDR1 and CDR2 from the germline V gene are MNHEY and SMNVEV (reference sequence). J lost 4 bases, V lost 5 bases, and 7 bases had no gene match. This chain links TRBV27 with TRBJ2-7, with TRBD1 matching over 8 bases. This clonotype was obtained from a man between 50 and 59 years old with acute or convalescent COVID-19. The sequenced sample consisted of peripheral blood. The CDR3 DNA reads as TGTGCCAGCAGTCCCGGAACAGGGGGTTACGAGCAGTACGTC. Amino acid sequence: CASSPGTGGYEQYV.